This T cell receptor (beta chain) was identified during a study of high-grade serous ovarian cancer treatment subgroups. Tumor tissue was taken before any definitive surgery or chemotherapy was given. Profiled with immunoSEQ multiplex PCR; TCRdb holds only in-frame clones, not every one. Of more than 35,000 clones in the sample, roughly 83% were seen once. CDR3 length equals 17 residues. V was pared by 1 base and J by 8 bases, with 8 bases of the junction left unmatched. CDR1 and CDR2 (germline): SGHVS, FQNEAQ. The source of this sequence is a human donor with high-grade serous ovarian cancer. This sequence joins TRBV7-8 and TRBJ2-5, with 15 bases aligning to TRBD2. The sample was tumor tissue. The CDR3 sequence is CASSLGGLAGGPGTQYF. CDR3 nucleotides: TGTGCCAGCAGCTTAGGGGGACTAGCGGGAGGTCCGGGAACCCAGTACTTC. Variable domain in full (rest from reference TRBV7-8 and TRBJ2-5): GAGVSQSPRYKVAKRGQDVALRCDPISGHVSLFWYQQALGQGPEFLTYFQNEAQLDKSGLPSDRFFAERPEGSVSTLKIQRTQQEDSAVYLCASSLGGLAGGPGTQYFGPGTRLLVL.